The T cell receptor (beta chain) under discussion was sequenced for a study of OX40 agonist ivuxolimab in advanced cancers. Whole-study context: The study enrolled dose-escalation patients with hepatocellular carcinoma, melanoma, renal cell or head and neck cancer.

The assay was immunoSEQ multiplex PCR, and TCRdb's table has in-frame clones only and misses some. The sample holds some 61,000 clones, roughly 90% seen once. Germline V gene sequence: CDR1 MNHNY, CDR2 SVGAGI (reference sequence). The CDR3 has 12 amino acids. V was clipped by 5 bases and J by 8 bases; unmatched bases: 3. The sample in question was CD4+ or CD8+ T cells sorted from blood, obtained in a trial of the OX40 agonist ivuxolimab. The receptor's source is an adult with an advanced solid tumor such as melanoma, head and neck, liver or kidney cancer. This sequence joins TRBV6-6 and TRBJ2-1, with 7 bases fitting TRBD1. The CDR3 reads CASSTGVHEQFF. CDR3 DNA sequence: TGTGCCAGCAGTACAGGGGTGCATGAGCAGTTCTTC.